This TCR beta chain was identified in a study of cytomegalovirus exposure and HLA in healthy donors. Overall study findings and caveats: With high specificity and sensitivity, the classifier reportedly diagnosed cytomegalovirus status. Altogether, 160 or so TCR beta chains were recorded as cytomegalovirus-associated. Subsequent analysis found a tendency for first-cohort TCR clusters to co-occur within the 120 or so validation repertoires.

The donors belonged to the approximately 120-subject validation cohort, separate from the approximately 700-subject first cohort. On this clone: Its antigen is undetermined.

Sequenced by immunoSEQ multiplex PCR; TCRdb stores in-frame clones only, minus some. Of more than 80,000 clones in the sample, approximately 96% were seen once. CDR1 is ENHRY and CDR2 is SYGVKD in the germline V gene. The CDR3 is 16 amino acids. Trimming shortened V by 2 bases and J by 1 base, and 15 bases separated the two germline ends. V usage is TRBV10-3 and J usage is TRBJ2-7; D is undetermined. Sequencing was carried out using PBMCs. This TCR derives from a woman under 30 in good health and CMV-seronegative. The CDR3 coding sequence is TGTGCCATCAGTGAGCGGTTAGCCGTGAAATCCTACGAGCAGTACTTC. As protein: CAISERLAVKSYEQYF.